One and the same sample provided the 18 T cell receptor beta chains below, sequenced in a study of blood T cell repertoires in COVID-19. The assay was immunoSEQ multiplex PCR, and TCRdb's table has in-frame clones only and misses some. The top ten hold 7.3% of the sample, which has about 26,000 clones, approximately 70% seen once. Sequences were obtained from peripheral blood. The receptor set was obtained from a man in his sixties with active or convalescent COVID-19.

The V gene is TRBV7-6, the J gene TRBJ1-1; 8 nucleotides line up with TRBD1. Trimming took 5 bases from V and 6 from J; bases not matched to a gene: 11. This CDR3 is 15 amino acids long. The germline V gene has CDR1 SGHVS and CDR2 FNYEAQ. The CDR3 nucleotides are TGTGCCAGCAGCCTATCCAGGGGGCGAAAACCTGAAGCTTTCTTT. As protein: CASSLSRGRKPEAFF.

The V gene is TRBV10-3, the J gene TRBJ2-2; unclear D gene. The V and J ends lost 8 bases and 6 bases respectively, with 7 bases between them. Germline values: CDR1 ENHRY, CDR2 SYGVKD. The CDR3 extends over 11 amino acids. DNA for the CDR3: TGTGCCATCGAGGTATCCGGGGAGCTGTTTTTT. Its translation is CAIEVSGELFF.

This clone was counted a few times. This chain links TRBV11-3 with TRBJ2-7; D remains ambiguous. Per germline, CDR1 SGHNT and CDR2 YENEEA. V shed 0 bases and J shed 6 bases, with 6 bases lying between them. CDR3 length: 12 amino acids. The CDR3 coding sequence is TGTGCCAGCAGCTTAGACACTCTCGAGCAGTACTTC. It yields the protein CASSLDTLEQYF.

V and J are TRBV11-3 and TRBJ2-1, with D maybe TRBD2 (5 bases). The CDR3 extends over 14 amino acids. Germline assignment: CDR1 SGHNT and CDR2 YENEEA. V lost 3 bases and J 5 bases, leaving 11 bases between the germline ends. CDR3: CASSFHSGNNEQFF. The CDR3 bases are TGTGCCAGCAGCTTTCATTCGGGGAACAATGAGCAGTTCTTC.

Relative to its sample, this clone is medium-sized. This rearrangement joins TRBV13 to TRBJ2-5, with a weak D call TRBD1 (6 bases). Trimming shortened V by 5 bases and J by 0 bases, and 10 bases separated the two germline ends. This CDR3 is 14 amino acids long. Germline CDR1 reads PRHDT; CDR2 reads FYEKMQ (reference sequence). The CDR3 loop reads CASSLRDNQETQYF. DNA of the CDR3: TGTGCCAGCAGCCTCCGGGACAACCAAGAGACCCAGTACTTC.

The chain has TRBV9 and TRBJ2-1; the match to TRBD2 covers 13 bases. The CDR3 runs 17 residues. V gave up 1 base and J gave up 7 bases; unmatched junction bases: 8. CDR1 and CDR2 from the germline V gene are SGDLS and YYNGEE. CDR3 sequence: CASSVRPGLAGVNEQFF. Written as DNA, the CDR3 is TGTGCCAGCAGCGTACGACCTGGACTAGCGGGAGTTAATGAGCAGTTCTTC.

This chain joins TRBV18 and TRBJ2-7; 7 bases fit TRBD1. Germline V gene lookup returns CDR1 KGHSH and CDR2 LQKENI. The CDR3 sequence is 14 residues long. V trimming: 9 bases; J trimming: 4 bases; junction bases outside the gene matches: 12. The DNA for the CDR3 is TGTGCCAGTCTTAGCCTGGGACAGTCTTACGAGCAGTACTTC. It codes for CASLSLGQSYEQYF.

Here the CDR3 DNA reads TGCGCCAGCGCCGGGACTAGCGGGAGGGGCCGGTCCGGGGAGCTGTTTTTT. It yields the protein CASAGTSGRGRSGELFF. V is TRBV5-1 and J is TRBJ2-2, with TRBD2 matching 16 bases. This CDR3 comprises 17 residues. Germline V gene sequence: CDR1 SGHRS, CDR2 YFSETQ. J lost 6 bases, V lost 7 bases, and 9 bases had no gene match.

J is TRBJ2-1 and V is TRBV3-1 (or the pseudogene TRBV3-2), with no clear D. V was trimmed by 4 bases and J by 6 bases, leaving 16 bases between them. This CDR3 contains 15 residues. The germline V gene has CDR1 LGHDT and CDR2 YNNKEL (reference sequence). The chain's CDR3 is CASSPTRYRSNEQFF. The CDR3 region has the DNA TGTGCCAGCAGCCCCACAAGGTACAGAAGCAATGAGCAGTTCTTC.

The sample holds a few counts of this clone. The rearrangement joins TRBV11-3 to TRBJ1-1, with a possible D match to TRBD1 (5 bases). CDR3 length: 12 amino acids. Germline V gene sequence: CDR1 SGHNT, CDR2 YENEEA. Trimming removed 1 base from V and 8 bases from J, with 8 bases in between. CDR3 nucleotide sequence: TGTGCCAGCAGCTTAGTTCGGGGGGAAGCTTTCTTT. The encoded protein is CASSLVRGEAFF.

J is TRBJ2-5 and V is TRBV4-1, with TRBD2 as a possible D gene (6 bases). V was trimmed by 4 bases and J by 1 base, leaving 16 bases between them. Looked up from germline, CDR1 is MGHRA and CDR2 is YSYEKL. The CDR3 covers 16 residues. CDR3 DNA sequence: TGCGCCAGCAGCCCCAACGGGGCGGGGTTCCAAGAGACCCAGTACTTC. It specifies CASSPNGAGFQETQYF.

CDR3 protein: CASSRTSGRATYEQYF. CDR3 nucleotides: TGTGCCAGCAGTAGGACTAGCGGGAGGGCCACCTACGAGCAGTACTTC. J is TRBJ2-7 and V is TRBV28, with 15 bases fitting TRBD2. V lost 5 bases, J lost 2 bases, and 4 bases stayed unmatched. The CDR3 extends over 16 amino acids. CDR1 and CDR2 from the germline V gene are MDHEN and SYDVKM.

In its sample, this clone was seen a few times. The J gene is TRBJ2-1, the V gene TRBV6-2 or TRBV6-3; 7 bases are shared with TRBD1. Germline V lookup: CDR1 MNHEY, CDR2 SVGEGT. The CDR3 contains 14 residues. The V and J ends lost 2 bases and 6 bases, in that order; junction bases with no gene match: 4. The CDR3 nucleotides are TGTGCCAGCAGTTACGACAGGGCCCTCAATGAGCAGTTCTTC. Amino acids: CASSYDRALNEQFF.

The chain carries TRBV5-6 and TRBJ1-2, with 8 bases identical to TRBD1. The CDR3 consists of 15 residues. The germline gives CDR1 SGHDT, CDR2 YYEEEE. Trimming removed 0 bases from V and 4 bases from J; junction bases left unmatched: 5. CDR3 nucleotide sequence: TGTGCCAGCAGCTTGGTGGGGACAGGAGGCTATGGCTACACCTTC. Translated: CASSLVGTGGYGYTF.

The V gene is TRBV6-4, the J gene TRBJ2-7; 12 bases align to TRBD2. V was clipped by 10 bases and J by 6 bases; unmatched bases: 10. The CDR3 runs 14 residues. Germline lookup yields CDR1 MRHNA and CDR2 SNTAGT. The CDR3 here is CATPTSGRVGEQYF. CDR3 DNA: TGTGCCACACCGACTAGCGGGAGAGTGGGCGAGCAGTACTTC.

The chain has TRBV5-1 and TRBJ1-1, with 7 bases matching TRBD1. The CDR3 spans 17 residues. CDR1 is SGHRS, CDR2 YFSETQ, per germline. The V and J ends lost 2 bases and 5 bases, in that order; junction bases with no gene match: 15. As DNA, the CDR3 is TGCGCCAGCAGCTTTGACAGGGCGTTTTCGGATAAGACTGAAGCTTTCTTT. It is translated as CASSFDRAFSDKTEAFF.

This rearrangement joins TRBV30 to TRBJ2-2; 9 bases are shared with TRBD2. Germline V gives CDR1 GTSNPN, CDR2 SVGIG (reference sequence). The CDR3 length is 15 residues. The J segment lost 6 bases and the V segment lost 0 bases, leaving 5 bases of the junction unmatched. CDR3 sequence: CAWSVLAGVAGELFF. CDR3 bases: TGTGCCTGGAGTGTATTAGCGGGAGTCGCCGGGGAGCTGTTTTTT.

The chain is built from TRBV5-1 and TRBJ2-2; 8 nucleotides line up with TRBD1. This CDR3 region has 16 residues. Germline V CDR1 and CDR2: SGHRS, YFSETQ. J lost 3 bases, V lost 4 bases, and 8 bases had no gene match. The CDR3 DNA reads TGCGCCAGCAGCCTCCAGGGGGCAGGTCACACCGGGGAGCTGTTTTTT. This encodes CASSLQGAGHTGELFF. The full variable domain, rest sourced from reference TRBV5-1 and TRBJ2-2, is KAGVTQTPRYLIKTRGQQVTLSCSPISGHRSVSWYQQTPGQGLQFLFEYFSETQRNKGNFPGRFSGRQFSNSRSEMNVSTLELGDSALYLCASSLQGAGHTGELFFGEGSRLTVL.